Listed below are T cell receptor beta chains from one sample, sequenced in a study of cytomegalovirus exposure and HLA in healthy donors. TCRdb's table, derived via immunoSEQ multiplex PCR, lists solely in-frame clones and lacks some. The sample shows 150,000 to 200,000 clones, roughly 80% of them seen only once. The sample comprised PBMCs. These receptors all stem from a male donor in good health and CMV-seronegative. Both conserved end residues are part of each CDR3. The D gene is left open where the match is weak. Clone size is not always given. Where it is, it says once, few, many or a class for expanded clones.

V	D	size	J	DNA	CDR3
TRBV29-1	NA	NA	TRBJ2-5	TGCAGCGTTGTTTGGGGCGGCCGGCGAGAGACCCAGTACTTC	CSVVWGGRRETQYF
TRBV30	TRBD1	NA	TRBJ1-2	TGTGCCTGGAGTGCTCGACAGGGGAAGGGCTATGGCTACACCTTC	CAWSARQGKGYGYTF
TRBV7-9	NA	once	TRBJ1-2	TGTTCCAGCAGCTTAAGTAGAGGTTTGGACTATGGCTACACCTTC	CSSSLSRGLDYGYTF
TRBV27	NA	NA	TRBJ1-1	TGTGCCAGCAGTTTAGGCCGGAACACTGAAGCTTTCTTT	CASSLGRNTEAFF
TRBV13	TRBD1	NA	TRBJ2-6	TGTGCCAGCAGCACCCCTCCGGGACAGGGGGCTGGGGCCAACGTCCTGACTTTC	CASSTPPGQGAGANVLTF
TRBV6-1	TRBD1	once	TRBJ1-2	TGTGCCAGCAGTGAAAGGGGACAGGGGACGACAAACTATGGCTACACCTTC	CASSERGQGTTNYGYTF
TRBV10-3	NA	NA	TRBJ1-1	TGTGCCATCAGAAGGGACACATACACTGAAGCTTTCTTT	CAIRRDTYTEAFF
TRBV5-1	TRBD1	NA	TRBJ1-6	TGCGCCAGCAGCTTGGGACAGGGGGCGCGGAATTCACCCCTCCACTTT	CASSLGQGARNSPLHF
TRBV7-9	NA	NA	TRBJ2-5	TGTTCCAGCAGCTGGGGCAGAGGTAGGGAGACCCAGTACTTC	CSSSWGRGRETQYF
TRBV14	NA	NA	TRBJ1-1	TGTGCCAGCAGCCATCTCGGGAGGGGATACACTGAAGCTTTCTTT	CASSHLGRGYTEAFF
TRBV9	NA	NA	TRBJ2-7	TGTGCCAGCAGCGTATCACAGGGCATTTACGAGCAGTACTTC	CASSVSQGIYEQYF
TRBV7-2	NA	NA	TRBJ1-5	TGTGCCAGCAGCTTCGGGGTTCAGCAGCCCCAGCATTTT	CASSFGVQQPQHF
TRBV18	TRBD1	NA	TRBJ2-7	TGTGCCAGCTCACCCCTGACAGGGTACGAGCAGTACTTC	CASSPLTGYEQYF
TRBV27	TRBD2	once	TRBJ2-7	TGTGCCAGCAGTCTGGGACTAGGAGGCTACGAGCAGTACTTC	CASSLGLGGYEQYF
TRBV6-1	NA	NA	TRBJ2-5	TGTGCCAGCAGTGGTCTGAGAGGACAAGAGACCCAGTACTTC	CASSGLRGQETQYF
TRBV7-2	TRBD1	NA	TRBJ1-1	TGTGCCAGCAGCCACAGGGGGCCACCGGAAACTGAAGCTTTCTTT	CASSHRGPPETEAFF
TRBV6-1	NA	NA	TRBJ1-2	TGTGCCAGCAGTGAAGCGCACCATCTAGGGGGTGGCTACACCTTC	CASSEAHHLGGGYTF
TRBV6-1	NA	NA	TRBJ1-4	TGTGCCAGCAGTGTCCGGGGGAATGAAAAACTGTTTTTT	CASSVRGNEKLFF
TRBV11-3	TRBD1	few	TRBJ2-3	TGTGCCAGCAGCAAAGGGACAGAGAATACGCAGTATTTT	CASSKGTENTQYF
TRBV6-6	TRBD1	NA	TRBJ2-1	TGTGCCAGCAGTCCGACAGGGGGGGAGCAGTTCTTC	CASSPTGGEQFF
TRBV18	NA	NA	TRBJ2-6	TGTGCCAGCTCCCTGAGACCGGGCTCTGGGGCCAACGTCCTGACTTTC	CASSLRPGSGANVLTF
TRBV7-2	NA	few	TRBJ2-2	TGTGCCAGCAGGGGGTCAGGGTTAGTGATTTTT	CASRGSGLVIF
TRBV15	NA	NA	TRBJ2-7	TGTGCCACCAGCAGTTTAGGGAGCTCCTACGAGCAGTACTTC	CATSSLGSSYEQYF
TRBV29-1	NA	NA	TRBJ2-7	TGCAGCGTTGAATACAGCTCCTACGAGCAGTACTTC	CSVEYSSYEQYF
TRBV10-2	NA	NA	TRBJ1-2	TGCGCCAGCAGTGTCGCGAGGTTGGATGGCTACACCTTC	CASSVARLDGYTF
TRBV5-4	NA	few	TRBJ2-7	TGTGCCAGCAGCTTGGGGAGTGTGGACTACTACGAGCAGTACTTC	CASSLGSVDYYEQYF
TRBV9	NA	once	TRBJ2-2	TGTGCCAGCAGCGTAGGGCCGGGATCGGAGATCACCGGGGAGCTGTTTTTT	CASSVGPGSEITGELFF
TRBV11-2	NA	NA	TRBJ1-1	TGTGCCAGCAGCCGTGGACTTAACACTGAAGCTTTCTTT	CASSRGLNTEAFF
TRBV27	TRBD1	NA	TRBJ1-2	TGTGCCAGCAGCCAACGACAGGGGGGCGCGGACTATGGCTACACCTTC	CASSQRQGGADYGYTF
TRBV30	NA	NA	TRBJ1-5	TGTGCCTGGAGTGGACAGGACAATCAGCCCCAGCATTTT	CAWSGQDNQPQHF
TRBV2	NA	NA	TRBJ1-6	TGTGCCAGCAGTGAAGCGCGGCTCGGAAGGTCACCCCTCCACTTT	CASSEARLGRSPLHF
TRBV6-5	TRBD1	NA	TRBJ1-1	TGTGCCAGCCTAAGGGGACAGGCGCTGGCGGCTTTCTTT	CASLRGQALAAFF
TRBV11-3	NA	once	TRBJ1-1	TGTGCCAGCAGCAGAGGAGAGACTGAAGCTTTCTTT	CASSRGETEAFF
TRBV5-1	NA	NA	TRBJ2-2	TGCGCCAGCAGCCCGTTCGGGACTTCGAACACCGGGGAGCTGTTTTTT	CASSPFGTSNTGELFF
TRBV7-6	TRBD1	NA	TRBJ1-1	TGTGCCAGCAGCTTAGTAGTCGGGCAGGGGGGCACTGAAGCTTTCTTT	CASSLVVGQGGTEAFF
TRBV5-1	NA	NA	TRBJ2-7	TGCGCCAGCAGCTTGGGGCCCTCTATATTGGCGGCTAGCTCCTACGAGCAGTACTTC	CASSLGPSILAASSYEQYF
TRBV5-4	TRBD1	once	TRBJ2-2	TGTGCCAGCAGCAGAACCCCCGGGACAGGGAACACCGGGGAGCTGTTTTTT	CASSRTPGTGNTGELFF
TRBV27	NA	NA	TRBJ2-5	TGTGCCAGCAGTCCCAGGGACACCCGAGGGCCCCAGTACTTC	CASSPRDTRGPQYF
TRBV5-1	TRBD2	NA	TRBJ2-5	TGCGCCAGCAAGCGGGGGGCCCTCCTCCAAGAGACCCAGTACTTC	CASKRGALLQETQYF
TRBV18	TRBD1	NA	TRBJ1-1	TGTGCCAGCTCATCAGACAGGGGGAACACTGAAGCTTTCTTT	CASSSDRGNTEAFF
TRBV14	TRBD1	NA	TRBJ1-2	TGTGCCAGCAGCCTTACAGGGGCCTCATCTGAGGGCTACACCTTC	CASSLTGASSEGYTF
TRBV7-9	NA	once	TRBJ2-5	TGTGCCAGCAGACGGAGGGGGGGCTCTGGGGAGACCCAGTACTTC	CASRRRGGSGETQYF
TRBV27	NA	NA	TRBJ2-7	TGTGCCAGCAGGTCGGGCTACGAGCAGTACTTC	CASRSGYEQYF
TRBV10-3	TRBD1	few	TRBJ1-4	TGTGCCATCAGTGAACAGGGGGCCTTTGCCACTAATGAAAAACTGTTTTTT	CAISEQGAFATNEKLFF
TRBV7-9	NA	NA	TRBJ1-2	TGTGCCAGCAGCCCCCCAACAGGGTTTGGGGGCTACACCTTC	CASSPPTGFGGYTF
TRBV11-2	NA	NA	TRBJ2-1	TGTGCCAGCAGCTTAGCTCGCTACAATGAGCAGTTCTTC	CASSLARYNEQFF
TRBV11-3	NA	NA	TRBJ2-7	TGTGCCAGCAGGGGGCTTCCGGGACACCTATACGAGCAGTACTTC	CASRGLPGHLYEQYF
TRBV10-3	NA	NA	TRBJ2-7	TGTGCCATTAGAGCGGCAACTTACGAGCAGTACTTC	CAIRAATYEQYF